The clone carrying this T cell receptor beta chain was observed once. Its antigen remains unidentified. The entry originates in a study of OX40 agonist ivuxolimab in advanced cancers. Study information: A partial response was reached by three patients: one with hepatocellular carcinoma and two with cutaneous melanoma.

TCRdb's copy holds only in-frame clones and misses some; the assay was immunoSEQ multiplex PCR. Among 85,000 to 100,000 clones, about 91% were seen once, and the ten largest hold 0.31%. V was clipped by 5 bases and J by 6 bases; unmatched bases: 9. Germline CDR1 SGHDN, CDR2 FVKESK. The CDR3 is made up of 15 amino acids. Study conclusions and caveats: Within 6 weeks, CD4+ and CD8+ blood T cells expanded clonally at 0.1 to 3.0 mg/kg.

Systemic immunosuppression or a history of autoimmune disease excluded patients. The sample here was CD4+ or CD8+ T cells sorted from blood, taken in a trial of the OX40 agonist ivuxolimab. The chain couples TRBV14 to TRBJ2-3, with 9 bases aligning to TRBD2. This receptor was obtained from an adult with an advanced solid tumor such as melanoma, head and neck, liver or kidney cancer. The CDR3 protein is CASSTREGTGDTQYF. The CDR3 region has the DNA TGTGCCAGCAGCACGCGGGAGGGGACGGGCGATACGCAGTATTTT.